One T cell receptor beta chain is described in this entry. In this sample, this clonotype turned up many times. The antigen it recognizes is unknown. No qualities accompany the bases; no much larger clone lies one base away. The entry originates in a study of CD8 T cells in ankylosing spondylitis (dated by TCRdb to 2017 to 2019). Context from the whole study: The study profiled T cell receptor beta repertoires in healthy donors and ankylosing spondylitis patients to find disease-linked TCR variants. Peripheral blood was sampled, and synovial fluid was additionally collected from ankylosing spondylitis patients. The whole study cohort included over a hundred healthy donors and some 27 ankylosing spondylitis patients.

The run used an Illumina HiSeq 2500. Quantitative 5'-RACE with molecular barcodes was used to prepare TCR beta libraries. Concerning the study's data processing: Disease-linked TCR variants were identified with a new computational method built on a probabilistic model of VDJ rearrangement. Starting from the raw public reads, TCRdb applied fastp trimming at Q25, assembled clones with MiXCR and retained in-frame beta chains. When rows share a CDR3 protein, they turn into one entry using the most common DNA and genes. The V and J calls shown here were made by TCRdb, not taken from the authors' results. The sample has roughly 130,000 distinct CDR3 sequences on record, about 6.4% of them singletons. The ten largest clones take up 9% to 15% of the sample. The investigation overall reported the following: A CD8+ phenotype was shown by the disease-linked clones, which were found at relatively low frequencies in peripheral blood. Some of the motif variants had been reported before in the synovial fluid and blood of reactive arthritis patients, a finding that suggests common disease-initiation mechanisms. A TCR beta motif of 8 or 9 highly homologous amino acid variants appeared characteristic of blood from ankylosing spondylitis patients. According to the report, matched synovial fluid samples from ankylosing spondylitis patients were significantly enriched for the disease-linked clones.

The CDR3 contains 13 residues, cysteine and phenylalanine counted. Only the CDR3 DNA stays, 39 bases, in frame from base 1. The germline V gene (reference sequence) provides CDR1 WNHNN and CDR2 SYGVQD. Trimming removed 9 bases from V and 2 bases from J, leaving 12 bases between the germline ends. This chain is built from TRBV10-1 and TRBJ2-3; the D gene is not confidently resolved. This clonotype was obtained from a male donor with ankylosing spondylitis or in good health (not recorded which). The sequenced sample consisted of blood, either unsorted or a sorted T cell fraction (not recorded which). The CDR3 sequence is CASSRDHTDTQYF. The nucleotides read TGCGCCAGTAGCAGAGATCACACAGATACGCAGTATTTT.